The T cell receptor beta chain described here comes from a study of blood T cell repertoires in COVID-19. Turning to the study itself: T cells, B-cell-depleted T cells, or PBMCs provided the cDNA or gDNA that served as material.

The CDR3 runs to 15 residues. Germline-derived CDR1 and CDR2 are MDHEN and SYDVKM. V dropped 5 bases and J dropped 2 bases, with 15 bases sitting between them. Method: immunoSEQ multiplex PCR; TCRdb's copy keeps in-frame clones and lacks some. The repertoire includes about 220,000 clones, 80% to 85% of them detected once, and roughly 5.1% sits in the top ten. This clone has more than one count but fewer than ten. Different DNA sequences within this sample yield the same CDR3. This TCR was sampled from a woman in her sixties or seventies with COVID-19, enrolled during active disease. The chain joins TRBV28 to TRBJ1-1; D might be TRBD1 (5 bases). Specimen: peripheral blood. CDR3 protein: CASSVRTGLNTEAFF. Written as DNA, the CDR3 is TGTGCCAGCAGTGTTAGAACGGGACTCAACACTGAAGCTTTCTTT.